This TCR beta chain was documented in a study of CD8+ T cells in alopecia areata. As for treatment: oral pan-JAK inhibitor, 5-10 mg twice daily. Those with alopecia areata gave lesional scalp punch biopsies and peripheral blood. This clone was seen just once. Extracted RNA was reverse transcribed, and the resulting cDNA served as sequencing template. This table comes from immunoSEQ multiplex PCR, and its TCRdb copy is limited to in-frame clones, with some not included. Of 150,000 to 200,000 clones listed, approximately 67% are singletons. CDR1 SNHLY and CDR2 FYNNEI come from the germline V gene. The CDR3 has 12 amino acids. The V end lost 6 bases, the J end lost 5 bases, and 10 bases lay between the germline ends.

J is TRBJ2-5 and V is TRBV2; the D gene is possibly TRBD1 (5 bases). The source was CD4+ T cells sorted from blood, collected around week 47, from a patient treated with tofacitinib. This receptor was obtained from a human donor with alopecia areata. The CDR3 DNA reads TGTGCCAGCAGGGACAACTCGGAGACCCAGTACTTC. It specifies CASRDNSETQYF.